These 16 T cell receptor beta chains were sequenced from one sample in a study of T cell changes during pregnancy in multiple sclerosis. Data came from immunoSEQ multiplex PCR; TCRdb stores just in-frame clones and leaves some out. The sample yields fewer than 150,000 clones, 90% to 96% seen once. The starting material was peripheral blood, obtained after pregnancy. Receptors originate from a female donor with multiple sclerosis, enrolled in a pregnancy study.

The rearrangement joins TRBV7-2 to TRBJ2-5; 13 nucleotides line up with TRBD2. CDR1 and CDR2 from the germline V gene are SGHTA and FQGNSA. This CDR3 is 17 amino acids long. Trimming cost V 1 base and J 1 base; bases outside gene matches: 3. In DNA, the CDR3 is TGTGCCAGCAGCTTAGTGGGGACTAGCGGGGTCCAAGAGACCCAGTACTTC. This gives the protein CASSLVGTSGVQETQYF.

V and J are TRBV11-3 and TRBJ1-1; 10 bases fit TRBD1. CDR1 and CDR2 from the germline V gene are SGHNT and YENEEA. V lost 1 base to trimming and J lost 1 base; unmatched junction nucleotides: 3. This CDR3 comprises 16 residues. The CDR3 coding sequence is TGTGCCAGCAGCTTAGGCGGGGACAGGGGGAACACTGAAGCTTTCTTT. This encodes CASSLGGDRGNTEAFF.

The CDR3 nucleotides are TGTGCCAGCAGCCCCCGGACAGGGGCATCAGACTACGAGCAGTACTTC. Translation gives CASSPRTGASDYEQYF. This chain links TRBV9 with TRBJ2-7; 9 bases agree with TRBD1. CDR3 length equals 16 residues. V lost 4 bases to trimming and J lost 3 bases; unmatched junction nucleotides: 11. The V gene's germline CDR1 is SGDLS and CDR2 YYNGEE.

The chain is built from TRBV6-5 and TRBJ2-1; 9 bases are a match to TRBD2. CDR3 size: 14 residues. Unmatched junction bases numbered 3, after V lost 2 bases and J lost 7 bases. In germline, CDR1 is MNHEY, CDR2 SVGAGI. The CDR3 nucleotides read TGTGCCAGCAGTTACGTAGCGGGAGTAAATGAGCAGTTCTTC. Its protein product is CASSYVAGVNEQFF.

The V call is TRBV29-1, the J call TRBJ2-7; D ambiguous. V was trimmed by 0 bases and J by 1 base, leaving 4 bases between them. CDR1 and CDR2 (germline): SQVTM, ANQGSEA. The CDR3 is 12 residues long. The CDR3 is CSVEDRSYEQYF. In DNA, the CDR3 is TGCAGCGTTGAAGACAGATCCTACGAGCAGTACTTC.

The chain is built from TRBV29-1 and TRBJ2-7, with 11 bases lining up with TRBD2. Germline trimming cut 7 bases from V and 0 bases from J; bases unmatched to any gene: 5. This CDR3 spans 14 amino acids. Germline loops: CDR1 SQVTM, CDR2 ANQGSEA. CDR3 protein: CSARTSGFSYEQYF. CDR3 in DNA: TGCAGCGCCCGGACTAGCGGGTTCTCCTACGAGCAGTACTTC.

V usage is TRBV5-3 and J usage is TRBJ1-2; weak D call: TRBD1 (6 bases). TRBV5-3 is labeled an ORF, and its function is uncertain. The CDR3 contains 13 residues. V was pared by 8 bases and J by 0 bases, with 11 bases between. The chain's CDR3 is CARRTEANYGYTF. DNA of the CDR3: TGTGCCAGGCGGACAGAAGCTAACTATGGCTACACCTTC.

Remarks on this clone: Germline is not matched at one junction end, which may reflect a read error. The CDR3 sequence: CASSLDGTAEQFF. As DNA, the CDR3 is TGTGCTAGCAGCTTAGACGGGACAGCTGAGCAGTTCTTC. The chain has TRBV7-7 and TRBJ2-1, with TRBD1 identical over 7 bases. The CDR3 covers 13 residues. The germline gives CDR1 SSHAT, CDR2 FNYEAQ (reference sequence).

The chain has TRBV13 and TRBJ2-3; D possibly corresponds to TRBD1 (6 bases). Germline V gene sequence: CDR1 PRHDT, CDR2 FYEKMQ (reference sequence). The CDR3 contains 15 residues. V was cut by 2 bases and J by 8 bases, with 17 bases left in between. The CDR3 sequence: CASSLPPGDYGTQYF. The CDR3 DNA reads TGTGCCAGCAGCTTACCCCCAGGGGATTATGGTACGCAGTATTTT.

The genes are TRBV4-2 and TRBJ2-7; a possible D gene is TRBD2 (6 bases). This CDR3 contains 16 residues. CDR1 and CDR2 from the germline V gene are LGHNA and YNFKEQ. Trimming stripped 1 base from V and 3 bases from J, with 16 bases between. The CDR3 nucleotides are TGTGCCAGCAGCCAAGTGGGCGGGACTCCACACTACGAGCAGTACTTC. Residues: CASSQVGGTPHYEQYF.

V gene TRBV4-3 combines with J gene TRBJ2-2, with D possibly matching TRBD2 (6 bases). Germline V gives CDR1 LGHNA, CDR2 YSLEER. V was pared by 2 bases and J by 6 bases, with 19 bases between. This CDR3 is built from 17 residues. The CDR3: CASSQRIKGGTSGELFF. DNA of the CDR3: TGCGCCAGCAGCCAACGAATCAAAGGCGGGACCTCCGGGGAGCTGTTTTTT.

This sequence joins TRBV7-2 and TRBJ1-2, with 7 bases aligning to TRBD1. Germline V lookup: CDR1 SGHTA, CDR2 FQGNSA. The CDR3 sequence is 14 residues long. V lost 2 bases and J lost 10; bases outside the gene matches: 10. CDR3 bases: TGTGCCAGCAGCTTATTGGTACAGGGGTCCCACTACACCTTC. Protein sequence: CASSLLVQGSHYTF.

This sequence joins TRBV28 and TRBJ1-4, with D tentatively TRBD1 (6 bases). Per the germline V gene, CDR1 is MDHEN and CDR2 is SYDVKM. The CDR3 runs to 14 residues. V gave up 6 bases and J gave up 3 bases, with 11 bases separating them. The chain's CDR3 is CASRTQGANEKLFF. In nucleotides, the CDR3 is TGTGCCAGCAGAACACAGGGCGCTAATGAAAAACTGTTTTTT.

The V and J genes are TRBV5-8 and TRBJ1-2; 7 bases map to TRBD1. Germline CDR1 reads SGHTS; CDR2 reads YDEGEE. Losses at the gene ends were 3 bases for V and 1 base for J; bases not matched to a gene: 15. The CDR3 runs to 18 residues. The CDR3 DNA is TGTGCCAGCAGCTCGCCTGGCAGCTGGGACAGACTTAACTATGGCTACACCTTC. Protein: CASSSPGSWDRLNYGYTF. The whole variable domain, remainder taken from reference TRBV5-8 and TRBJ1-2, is EAGVTQSPTHLIKTRGQQATLRCSPISGHTSVYWYQQALGLGLQFLLWYDEGEERNRGNFPPRFSGRQFPNYSSELNVNALELEDSALYLCASSSPGSWDRLNYGYTFGSGTRLTVV.

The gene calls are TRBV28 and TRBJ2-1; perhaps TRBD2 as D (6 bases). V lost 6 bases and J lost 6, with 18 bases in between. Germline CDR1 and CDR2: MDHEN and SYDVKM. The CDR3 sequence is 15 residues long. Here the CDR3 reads CASRTGGPASNEQFF. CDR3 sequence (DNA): TGTGCCAGCAGAACTGGAGGGCCCGCGTCCAATGAGCAGTTCTTC.

This CDR3 is CASSSTGGSYGYTF. Written as DNA, the CDR3 is TGTGCCAGCAGTTCCACAGGGGGCAGCTATGGCTACACCTTC. The chain joins TRBV28 to TRBJ1-2; TRBD1 agrees at 9 bases. The V gene end was trimmed by 4 bases and the J gene end by 4 bases; junction bases not matched to a gene: 4. This CDR3 comprises 14 residues. Germline V gene data show CDR1 as MDHEN and CDR2 as SYDVKM.